What follows describes a single T cell receptor beta chain. Its antigen is unidentified. These data are taken from a study of immune evolution from preneoplasia to lung adenocarcinoma. General study results and limits: KRAS-mutant nodules had the highest T cell clonality. Later-stage lesions appeared to have more T cells, more diversity, less clonality.

This CDR3 is 16 amino acids long. V lost 0 bases to trimming and J lost 1 base, with 13 bases between them. Germline V gene lookup returns CDR1 SGHNT and CDR2 YYREEE (reference sequence). The table came from immunoSEQ multiplex PCR; TCRdb's copy has only in-frame clones and leaves some out. The table shows under 11,000 clones, with over 70% occurring only once. The material sequenced was FFPE minimally invasive lung adenocarcinoma tissue. The TCR comes from a person aged 55-79 years with lung adenocarcinoma. J is TRBJ1-1 and V is TRBV5-4; D is unresolved. The CDR3 DNA follows: TGTGCCAGCAGCTTGGTAGGCGGCACACCGAACACTGAAGCTTTCTTT. Protein: CASSLVGGTPNTEAFF.